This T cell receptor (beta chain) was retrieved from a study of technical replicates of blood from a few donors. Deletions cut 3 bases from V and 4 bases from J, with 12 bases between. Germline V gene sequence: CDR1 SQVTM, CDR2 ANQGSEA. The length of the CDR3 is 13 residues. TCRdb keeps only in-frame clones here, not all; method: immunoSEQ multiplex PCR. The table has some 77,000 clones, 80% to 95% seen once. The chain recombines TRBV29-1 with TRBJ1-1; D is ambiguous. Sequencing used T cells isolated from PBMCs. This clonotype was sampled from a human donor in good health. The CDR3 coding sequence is TGCAGCGTTGACTGGAGGGATTCCACTGAAGCTTTCTTT. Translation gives CSVDWRDSTEAFF.